These 5 T cell receptor beta chains came from one sample sequenced in a study of blood T cells in healthy people across ages. Primers used in a second PCR of about 6 to 11 cycles were a sample-barcoded 5' primer and a J-beta primer mix. TCRdb re-called the 5' RACE reads through MiXCR, storing one row per CDR3 protein. Counted here are more than 1 million distinct CDR3 sequences, over 35% occurring once; the ten biggest clones make up approximately 19%. Material: blood. The receptor source for this set is a woman aged 55-69 years in good health.

This chain connects TRBV6-2 or TRBV6-3 to TRBJ1-1; D may be TRBD1 (5 bases). Germline assignment: CDR1 MNHEY and CDR2 SVGEGT. The CDR3 is made up of 13 amino acids. Trimming pared 4 bases from V and 9 bases from J, leaving 15 bases between. CDR3 nucleotide sequence: TGTGCCAGCAGTTGGGGCCCGGCGGCACAAGCTTTCTTT. Translating it yields CASSWGPAAQAFF.

The gene calls are TRBV9 and TRBJ2-7, with TRBD2 as a possible D gene (5 bases). Germline V CDR1 and CDR2: SGDLS, YYNGEE. Between the trimmed V and J ends, which lost 4 bases and 0 bases, there was a span of 11 bases. The CDR3 runs to 14 residues. CDR3 sequence (DNA): TGTGCCAGCAGCTTAACTAGTTCCTCCTACGAGCAGTACTTC. This codes for CASSLTSSSYEQYF.

The chain joins TRBV4-1 to TRBJ1-2; possibly TRBD1 for D (6 bases). This CDR3 has 14 amino acids. Trimming took 0 bases from V and 5 from J, leaving 10 bases between them. CDR1 is MGHRA and CDR2 is YSYEKL in the germline V gene. For the CDR3, the DNA is TGCGCCAGCAGCCAAGACCGGACAGTGTATGGCTACACCTTC. Residues: CASSQDRTVYGYTF.

In the case of this clonotype: Compared with germline, one end of the junction differs, possibly owing to a read error. DNA for the CDR3: TGCGCCAGCAGCCCGCGGGGAGGGCAGGGTTATGGCTACACCTTC. It codes for CASSPRGGQGYGYTF. The chain joins TRBV13 to TRBJ1-2; tentatively, D is TRBD1 (5 bases). Germline V gives CDR1 PRHDT, CDR2 FYEKMQ (reference sequence). The length of the CDR3 is 15 residues.

The chain has TRBV6-1 and TRBJ2-7; 11 positions match TRBD2. This CDR3 comprises 16 residues. CDR1 is MNHNS, CDR2 SASEGT, per germline. Trimming took 3 bases from V and 3 from J; bases not matched to a gene: 7. This CDR3 is CASSEWTSGSVYEQYF. CDR3 sequence (DNA): TGTGCCAGCAGTGAGTGGACTAGCGGGTCGGTCTACGAGCAGTACTTC.